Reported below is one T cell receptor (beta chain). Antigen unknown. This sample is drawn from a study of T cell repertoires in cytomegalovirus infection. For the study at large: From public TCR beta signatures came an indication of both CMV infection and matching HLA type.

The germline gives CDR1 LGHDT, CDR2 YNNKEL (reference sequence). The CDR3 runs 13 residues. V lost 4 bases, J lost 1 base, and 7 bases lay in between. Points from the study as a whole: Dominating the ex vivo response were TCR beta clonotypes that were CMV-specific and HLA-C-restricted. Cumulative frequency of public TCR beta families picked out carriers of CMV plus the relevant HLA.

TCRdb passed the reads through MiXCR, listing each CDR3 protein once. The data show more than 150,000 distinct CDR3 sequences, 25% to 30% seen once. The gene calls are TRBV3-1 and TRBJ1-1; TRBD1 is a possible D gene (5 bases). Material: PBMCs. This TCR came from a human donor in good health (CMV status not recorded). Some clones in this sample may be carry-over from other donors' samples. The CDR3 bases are TGTGCCAGCAGCCGGGGGGGGAACACTGAAGCTTTCTTT. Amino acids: CASSRGGNTEAFF.